Listed below are T cell receptor beta chains from one sample, sequenced in a study of CD8 T cells in Susac syndrome. TCRdb itself ran the immunoSEQ multiplex PCR reads through MiXCR, one entry per CDR3 protein. This table holds over 150,000 distinct CDR3 sequences, about 96% found once. Input material: CD4+ T cells from PBMCs. These receptors were taken from a human donor with Susac syndrome. Both conserved end residues are part of each CDR3. D genes are given only for firm matches. Clone sizes are given selectively: once, few, many, or a class where the clone is expanded.

- 17 TRBJ2-2 - TRBV4-1 CASTPTRTRGNTGELFF TGCGCCAGCACCCCGACCCGGACTCGGGGGAACACCGGGGAGCTGTTTTTT
once 11 TRBJ2-5 TRBD2 TRBV20-1 CSAGSGETQYF TGCAGTGCTGGTAGCGGGGAGACCCAGTACTTC
- 16 TRBJ2-7 TRBD2 TRBV5-1 CASSLVPSAGVYEQYF TGCGCCAGCAGCTTGGTACCGTCAGCGGGAGTCTACGAGCAGTACTTC
- 15 TRBJ2-1 TRBD2 TRBV5-1 CASSLIAGGQGEQFF TGCGCCAGCAGCCTCATAGCGGGGGGGCAGGGTGAGCAGTTCTTC
- 14 TRBJ1-2 TRBD1 TRBV6-5 CASSPGQGAIGYTF TGTGCCAGCAGTCCCGGACAGGGAGCTATCGGCTACACCTTC
- 14 TRBJ1-1 - TRBV6-1 CASSERGTNTEAFF TGTGCCAGCAGTGAAAGGGGGACGAACACTGAAGCTTTCTTT
- 13 TRBJ2-4 TRBD1 TRBV30 CAWQTGGGNIQYF TGTGCCTGGCAGACAGGGGGAGGAAACATTCAGTACTTC
- 14 TRBJ1-2 TRBD1 TRBV6-5 CASSYLQGYYGYTF TGTGCCAGCAGTTACTTACAGGGGTACTATGGCTACACCTTC
- 15 TRBJ2-3 - TRBV12-3/TRBV12-4 CASRTGPAGTDTQYF TGTGCCAGCAGAACCGGGCCGGCGGGAACAGATACGCAGTATTTT
- 15 TRBJ1-4 - TRBV25-1 CASTRGDKGHEKLFF TGTGCCAGCACAAGAGGGGACAAGGGGCATGAAAAACTGTTTTTT
- 14 TRBJ2-3 - TRBV24-1 CATSDIGLTDTQYF TGTGCCACCAGTGATATCGGCTTAACAGATACGCAGTATTTT
- 15 TRBJ1-4 TRBD1 TRBV18 CASSSTTGGEEKLFF TGTGCCAGCTCATCCACCACAGGGGGCGAAGAAAAACTGTTTTTT
- 16 TRBJ2-3 TRBD1 TRBV6-6 CASSPWTGAGTDTQYF TGTGCCAGCAGCCCCTGGACAGGGGCCGGCACAGATACGCAGTATTTT
- 14 TRBJ1-4 TRBD1 TRBV7-9 CASSLDRGDEKLFF TGTGCCAGCAGCCTTGACAGGGGCGACGAAAAACTGTTTTTT
- 17 TRBJ1-1 - TRBV3-1 CASSQDPLRHLNTEAFF TGTGCCAGCAGCCAAGATCCGTTGAGGCACCTGAACACTGAAGCTTTCTTT
- 14 TRBJ2-3 TRBD1 TRBV6-2/TRBV6-3 CASLRQGAADTQYF TGTGCCAGTCTAAGACAGGGGGCCGCAGATACGCAGTATTTT
- 12 TRBJ1-1 - TRBV5-1 CASSWDNTEAFF TGCGCCAGCAGCTGGGACAACACTGAAGCTTTCTTT
- 17 TRBJ2-6 TRBD2 TRBV20-1 CSAVRGAGDGGANVLTF TGCAGTGCTGTACGGGGAGCGGGAGACGGAGGGGCCAACGTCCTGACTTTC
- 15 TRBJ2-1 - TRBV6-5 CASSLGGGHYNEQFF TGTGCCAGCAGTTTGGGGGGGGGACACTACAATGAGCAGTTCTTC
- 15 TRBJ2-1 TRBD1 TRBV18 CASSQGTGNFGEQFF TGTGCCAGCTCACAGGGGACAGGGAACTTCGGTGAGCAGTTCTTC
- 12 TRBJ1-1 - TRBV29-1 CSVRDGSTEAFF TGCAGCGTCCGGGACGGTTCCACTGAAGCTTTCTTT
once 12 TRBJ2-5 - TRBV2 CASTGLRETQYF TGTGCCAGCACCGGACTAAGGGAGACCCAGTACTTC
- 13 TRBJ2-4 - TRBV27 CASSPHPRGIQYF TGTGCCAGCAGTCCCCACCCCCGGGGCATTCAGTACTTC
- 14 TRBJ2-6 - TRBV7-9 CASSSGFGANVLTF TGTGCCAGCAGCTCCGGTTTTGGGGCCAACGTCCTGACTTTC
- 14 TRBJ1-6 - TRBV4-1 CASSPYGVISPLHF TGCGCCAGCAGCCCTTACGGGGTAATTTCACCCCTCCACTTT
- 16 TRBJ1-5 TRBD1 TRBV6-2/TRBV6-3 CASRDRDRGSNQPQHF TGTGCCAGCAGGGACCGGGACAGGGGGAGCAATCAGCCCCAGCATTTT
- 13 TRBJ1-5 TRBD1 TRBV29-1 CSAAGQGGQPQHF TGCAGCGCCGCGGGGCAGGGGGGCCAGCCCCAGCATTTT
- 15 TRBJ2-5 - TRBV20-1 CSASGLTGSSGTQYF TGCAGTGCTAGTGGTCTGACAGGTTCGTCGGGGACCCAGTACTTC
- 13 TRBJ2-3 TRBD1 TRBV29-1 CSIAQGGTDTQYF TGCAGCATCGCACAGGGGGGAACAGATACGCAGTATTTT
once 14 TRBJ2-7 - TRBV12-3/TRBV12-4 CASGGRVGTYEQYF TGTGCCAGCGGTGGGCGAGTCGGCACCTACGAGCAGTACTTC
- 14 TRBJ1-5 - TRBV30 CAWSVRASNQPQHF TGTGCCTGGAGTGTACGGGCCAGCAATCAGCCCCAGCATTTT
- 19 TRBJ2-1 TRBD2 TRBV4-2 CASSQDQPHGGGTRNEQFF TGTGCCAGCAGCCAAGATCAACCCCATGGCGGGGGGACCCGTAATGAGCAGTTCTTC
once 14 TRBJ1-1 - TRBV4-3 CASSQDVHRPEAFF TGCGCCAGCAGCCAAGACGTACACAGGCCTGAAGCTTTCTTT
- 13 TRBJ1-5 - TRBV2 CASSDRGDQPQHF TGTGCCAGCAGTGATAGGGGAGATCAGCCCCAGCATTTT
- 13 TRBJ1-2 TRBD1 TRBV20-1 CSAEPGQFYGYTF TGCAGTGCTGAACCGGGACAGTTCTATGGCTACACCTTC
- 11 TRBJ1-2 - TRBV20-1 CSARVSGGYTF TGCAGTGCTAGGGTCAGTGGTGGCTACACCTTC
- 15 TRBJ2-3 TRBD1 TRBV10-3 CAISEWTGSTDTQYF TGTGCCATCAGTGAGTGGACAGGGAGCACAGATACGCAGTATTTT
once 17 TRBJ2-1 - TRBV15 CATSRDQRGGLLSEQFF TGTGCCACCAGCAGAGATCAGAGAGGGGGGCTCTTGAGTGAGCAGTTCTTC
- 16 TRBJ2-7 - TRBV7-9 CASSLIGISGSYEQYF TGTGCCAGCAGCTTAATTGGGATTAGCGGCTCCTACGAGCAGTACTTC
- 15 TRBJ2-1 - TRBV14 CASSRRTGGLNEQFF TGTGCCAGCAGCCGGAGGACGGGGGGCCTCAATGAGCAGTTCTTC
- 15 TRBJ2-3 - TRBV15 CATSREKVSTDTQYF TGTGCCACCAGCAGAGAGAAGGTTAGCACAGATACGCAGTATTTT
- 12 TRBJ1-2 - TRBV30 CAWSVGGSGYTF TGTGCCTGGAGTGTGGGGGGAAGCGGCTACACCTTC
once 12 TRBJ2-2 - TRBV4-3 CASSQDDGELFF TGCGCCAGCAGCCAAGATGACGGGGAGCTGTTTTTT
- 13 TRBJ2-7 - TRBV29-1 CSASTTDRLEQYF TGCAGCGCTTCTACAACGGACCGTCTCGAGCAGTACTTC
- 15 TRBJ2-1 - TRBV6-2/TRBV6-3 CASSYGSSSYNEQFF TGTGCCAGCAGTTACGGTTCGAGCTCCTACAATGAGCAGTTCTTC
- 14 TRBJ2-1 TRBD2 TRBV29-1 CSGAGGGSYNEQFF TGCAGCGGCGCGGGGGGAGGTTCCTACAATGAGCAGTTCTTC